The 15 T cell receptor beta chains below come from one sample, sequenced in a study of tumor-infiltrating lymphocytes in primary liver carcinoma. A constant-region primer primed TCR beta cDNA synthesis from 500 to 550 ng of total RNA. Sequencing libraries for TCR beta derived from three nested multiplex PCR rounds that used slightly modified ARM-PCR. TRBV1-TRBV30 forward primers and a C-beta reverse primer were used in the first two PCR rounds, which each ran for approximately 10 cycles. MiXCR, applied by TCRdb to the multiplex PCR reads, yields one record per CDR3 protein. The sample has approximately 310,000 distinct CDR3 sequences, over 55% seen once. Blood RNA was derived from unsorted whole blood, and germline DNA was extracted too. Source material: peripheral blood. These receptors were obtained from a man aged 40-55 years with primary liver carcinoma and hepatitis B virus infection.

Worth noting for this clonotype: A single base separates this from a much larger clone, so it may be a read error. V is TRBV4-2 and J is TRBJ2-3; 7 positions match TRBD1. The CDR3 has 15 residues. The V segment lost 6 bases and the J segment 0 bases; nucleotides outside the gene matches: 6. The germline V gene has CDR1 LGHNA and CDR2 YNFKEQ. CDR3 residues: CASRDRLLSTDTQYF. CDR3 DNA: TGTGCCAGCAGGGACAGGCTCCTAAGCACAGATACGCAGTATTTT.

Concerning this clonotype: An end of the junction does not agree with germline; a read error may underlie this. The chain couples TRBV7-3 to TRBJ2-1, with 7 positions matching TRBD2. Germline V CDR1 and CDR2: SGHTA, FQGTGA. The CDR3 contains 14 residues. The CDR3 loop is CASSERGSYNEQFF. CDR3 nucleotide sequence: TGTGCCAGCAGCGAGCGGGGCTCCTATAATGAGCAGTTCTTC.

This clonotype was found many times. The V gene is TRBV6-2 or TRBV6-3, the J gene TRBJ2-5; D gene unclear. Germline CDR1 is MNHEY and CDR2 is SVGEGT. Trimming stripped 0 bases from V and 5 bases from J, with 13 bases between. The CDR3 contains 15 residues. The CDR3 bases are TGTGCCAGCAGTTACTCTGAGGTTACGAGGGAGACCCAGTACTTC. Its protein product is CASSYSEVTRETQYF.

Regarding this clonotype: Because it lacks the conserved phenylalanine or tryptophan at the end, this CDR3 is likely a read error. The genes are TRBV11-2 and TRBJ1-1; D not certain. This CDR3 is 15 amino acids long. Germline-derived CDR1 and CDR2 are SGHAT and FQNNGV. The CDR3 is CASSLDGRRNTKAFY. The CDR3, as DNA: TGTGCCAGCAGCTTAGACGGTCGCAGGAACACTAAAGCTTTCTAT.

A word on this clonotype: The CDR3 does not close with the conserved phenylalanine or tryptophan, likely indicating a read error. The rearrangement joins TRBV11-2 to TRBJ1-1; no clear D. The CDR3 is 13 residues long. CDR1 SGHAT and CDR2 FQNNGV come from the germline V gene. CDR3 loop: CATSLERNTEAFY. CDR3 coding DNA: TGTGCCACCAGCTTAGAACGGAACACTGAAGCTTTCTAT.

Concerning this clonotype itself: The missing conserved phenylalanine or tryptophan at the end of this CDR3 makes a read error likely. V is TRBV2 and J is TRBJ2-3; tentative D call: TRBD1 (5 bases). Germline values: CDR1 SNHLY, CDR2 FYNNEI. The CDR3 is 14 amino acids. CDR3 protein: CAGRALGGTDTQYY. The CDR3 DNA is TGTGCCGGCAGGGCCCTTGGGGGCACAGATACGCAGTATTAT.

This clonotype was found a few times. The chain recombines TRBV5-1 with TRBJ2-7; 10 nucleotides match TRBD2. V gave up 4 bases and J gave up 0 bases; unmatched junction bases: 10. The CDR3 length is 17 residues. Germline V gives CDR1 SGHRS, CDR2 YFSETQ. CDR3 DNA sequence: TGCGCCAGCAGCCCCGGACTAGCGGCTTTGAGCTCCTACGAGCAGTACTTC. Protein: CASSPGLAALSSYEQYF.

In the case of this clonotype: The CDR3 ends on some other residue instead of the conserved phenylalanine or tryptophan, so this is likely a read error. It is unclear where the CDR3 begins or ends on the DNA, so no DNA is shown, and the CDR3 is as TCRdb lists it. This chain links TRBV11-1 with TRBJ1-6; no DNA check was done on the table's D call, TRBD1. The CDR3 length is 15 residues, termini included. Germline lookup yields CDR1 SGHAT and CDR2 FQDESV (reference sequence). The CDR3 sequence: CASSLLQDRVSPLHL.

V usage is TRBV11-2 and J usage is TRBJ1-1; 8 bases map to TRBD1. The junction had 10 bases not matched to a gene; V was cut back by 9 bases and J by 1 base. The germline V gene encodes CDR1 SGHAT and CDR2 FQNNGV. There are 15 residues in the CDR3. CDR3 nucleotides: TGTGCCAGAAGTTCACAGGGGGTGGCGAACACTGAAGCTTTCTTT. It is translated as CARSSQGVANTEAFF.

This clonotype was found once. The junction shows a germline mismatch at one end, possibly a read error. V is TRBV7-8 and J is TRBJ2-5; no definite D call. The CDR3 loop spans 15 amino acids. The germline V gene encodes CDR1 SGHVS and CDR2 FQNEAQ. The CDR3 sequence is CSSSPVLGPRETQYF. CDR3 bases: TGTTCCAGCAGCCCCGTATTAGGGCCGAGGGAGACCCAGTACTTC.

The CDR3 nucleotides are TGCGGGATGGGGGGCCTGGGTGAAAAACTGTTTTTT. Translating gives CGMGGLGEKLFF. The V gene is TRBV29-1, the J gene TRBJ1-4; possible D gene TRBD1, 6 bases. CDR3 size: 12 residues. Germline assignment: CDR1 SQVTM and CDR2 ANQGSEA.

About this clonotype itself: Just one base apart from a much larger clone, this may be a read error. The gene calls are TRBV5-6 and TRBJ2-1, with 8 bases matching TRBD1. This CDR3 is built from 16 residues. Germline CDR1 is SGHDT and CDR2 is YYEEEE. In nucleotides, the CDR3 is TGTACCAGCAGCTTTGGGCTATCGGCAGGGGGCTCCTCTCAGTTCTTC. This gives the protein CTSSFGLSAGGSSQFF. Combining the CDR3 with reference TRBV5-6 and TRBJ2-1 gives the whole variable domain DAGVTQSPTHLIKTRGQQVTLRCSPKSGHDTVSWYQQALGQGPQFIFQYYEEEERQRGNFPDRFSGHQFPNYSSELNVNALLLGDSALYLCTSSFGLSAGGSSQFFGPGTRLTVL.

As to this clonotype: At one end the junction does not follow the germline gene, possibly because of a read error. The chain couples TRBV7-9 to TRBJ2-1, with D tentatively TRBD2 (6 bases). The CDR3 covers 17 residues. Per germline, CDR1 SEHNR and CDR2 FQNEAQ (reference sequence). CDR3: CASCLAVSQRGYNEQFF. CDR3 nucleotide sequence: TGTGCCAGCTGCTTAGCGGTCAGTCAGAGAGGGTACAATGAGCAGTTCTTC.

A note on this clonotype: Its ends do not fully match the called genes, so a read error is possible. CDR3 protein: CVSSLGQATGELFF. CDR3 nucleotide sequence: TGTGTCAGCAGCTTAGGTCAGGCGACCGGGGAGCTGTTTTTT. The rearrangement links TRBV11-2 to TRBJ2-2; no reliable D call. CDR3 size: 14 residues. Germline CDR1 SGHAT, CDR2 FQNNGV.

The gene calls are TRBV29-1 and TRBJ2-5; 8 nucleotides match TRBD2. The CDR3 loop spans 15 amino acids. Germline V gives CDR1 SQVTM, CDR2 ANQGSEA. The CDR3 region has the DNA TGCGCCGTGAAAACCCTAGCGGGCCTCCAAGAGACCCAGTACTTC. This translates into CAVKTLAGLQETQYF.